This entry lists 13 T cell receptor beta chains sequenced from one sample in a study of OX40 agonist ivuxolimab in advanced cancers. Measured with immunoSEQ multiplex PCR; TCRdb has only the in-frame clones, and not every one. The repertoire includes approximately 44,000 clones, more than 75% of them detected once, and 13% sits in the top ten. The sample in question was CD4+ or CD8+ T cells sorted from blood, obtained in a trial of the OX40 agonist ivuxolimab. The origin of the receptors is an adult with an advanced solid tumor such as melanoma, head and neck, liver or kidney cancer.

Notes on this clone: One junction end disagrees with the germline gene, perhaps due to a read error. The chain links TRBV7-2 to TRBJ2-7; 8 bases map to TRBD1. This CDR3 has 13 residues. Germline assignment: CDR1 SGHTA and CDR2 FQGNSA. The CDR3 coding sequence is TGTGCCAGCAGCTTAGGGACAGGGTATTTTTTCGGTTTC. It encodes CASSLGTGYFFGF.

The V and J genes are TRBV5-5 and TRBJ2-3; TRBD2 matches 7 bases. With V trimmed by 4 bases and J by 6 bases, 14 bases remained unmatched. Germline CDR1 SGHKS, CDR2 YYEKEE (reference sequence). CDR3 length equals 16 residues. CDR3 in amino acids: CASSTSGSGGVDTQYF. The CDR3 DNA reads TGTGCCAGCAGCACCAGTGGTAGTGGGGGGGTGGATACGCAGTATTTT.

The V gene is TRBV5-5, the J gene TRBJ1-2; D is ambiguous. CDR1 and CDR2 (germline): SGHKS, YYEKEE (reference sequence). The CDR3 covers 15 residues. The V gene lost 0 bases and the J gene lost 2 bases, with 11 bases spanning the gap. The CDR3, as DNA: TGTGCCAGCAGCTTGGTTAGGCCCGGGAACTATGGCTACACCTTC. Translation: CASSLVRPGNYGYTF.

The chain has TRBV7-2 and TRBJ2-3; tentative D call: TRBD2 (6 bases). The CDR3 totals 15 residues. Germline V gene data show CDR1 as SGHTA and CDR2 as FQGNSA. The V gene lost 1 base and the J gene lost 0 bases, with 8 bases spanning the gap. The CDR3: CASSLVGGSTDTQYF. The DNA for the CDR3 is TGTGCCAGCAGCTTAGTTGGGGGGAGCACAGATACGCAGTATTTT.

The chain links TRBV6-5 to TRBJ2-7, with D tentatively TRBD1 (5 bases). The CDR3 sequence is 14 residues long. The V end lost 3 bases, the J end lost 2 bases, and 11 bases lay between the germline ends. CDR1 is MNHEY and CDR2 is SVGAGI in the germline V gene. The CDR3 sequence is CASSYQGSAYEQYF. DNA for the CDR3: TGTGCCAGCAGTTATCAGGGCAGCGCCTACGAGCAGTACTTC.

This sequence joins TRBV7-2 and TRBJ2-7; possible D gene TRBD1, 5 bases. CDR1 is SGHTA, CDR2 FQGNSA, per germline. The CDR3 spans 13 residues. Between the trimmed V and J ends, which lost 6 bases and 4 bases, there was a span of 13 bases. The CDR3 coding sequence is TGTGCCAGCAGTGTTGGGGCAGGGTACGAGCAGTACTTC. Protein: CASSVGAGYEQYF.

The chain uses TRBV9 and TRBJ2-3, with D possibly matching TRBD2 (5 bases). This CDR3 comprises 16 residues. CDR1 and CDR2 (germline): SGDLS, YYNGEE. V was trimmed by 4 bases and J by 3 bases, leaving 18 bases between them. The CDR3 loop is CASSPKSAGVTDTQYF. CDR3 coding DNA: TGTGCCAGCAGCCCCAAGTCCGCCGGGGTAACAGATACGCAGTATTTT. The entire variable domain, with the rest obtained from reference TRBV9 and TRBJ2-3, is as follows: DSGVTQTPKHLITATGQRVTLRCSPRSGDLSVYWYQQSLDQGLQFLIQYYNGEERAKGNILERFSAQQFPDLHSELNLSSLELGDSALYFCASSPKSAGVTDTQYFGPGTRLTVL.

This chain's CDR3 is CASSRTSGGEQFF. DNA for the CDR3: TGTGCCAGCAGCCGGACTAGTGGGGGGGAGCAGTTCTTC. The chain joins TRBV5-4 to TRBJ2-1; 7 bases line up with TRBD2. Germline V gene data show CDR1 as SGHNT and CDR2 as YYREEE (reference sequence). The CDR3 loop spans 13 amino acids. V trimming: 4 bases; J trimming: 10 bases; junction bases outside the gene matches: 8. The variable domain in full, completed from reference TRBV5-4 and TRBJ2-1, reads ETGVTQSPTHLIKTRGQQVTLRCSSQSGHNTVSWYQQALGQGPQFIFQYYREEENGRGNFPPRFSGLQFPNYSSELNVNALELDDSALYLCASSRTSGGEQFFGPGTRLTVL.

The chain carries TRBV6-5 and TRBJ2-1, with a possible D match to TRBD1 (6 bases). Looked up from germline, CDR1 is MNHEY and CDR2 is SVGAGI. This CDR3 region has 14 residues. Trimming took off 2 bases at V and 5 bases at J, with 10 bases between the two ends. The CDR3 sequence is CASSYRTANNEQFF. The CDR3 DNA reads TGTGCCAGCAGTTACCGGACAGCTAACAATGAGCAGTTCTTC.

The chain has TRBV5-6 and TRBJ1-1, with a possible D match to TRBD1 (5 bases). The CDR3 contains 16 residues. In germline, CDR1 is SGHDT, CDR2 YYEEEE. Trimming removed 0 bases at V and 5 bases at J, with 17 bases between. The CDR3 DNA reads TGTGCCAGCAGCTTGGAGGTCCGTGGGGCCTCAACTGAAGCTTTCTTT. Protein: CASSLEVRGASTEAFF.

A single count supports this clone. The chain recombines TRBV2 with TRBJ1-1, with TRBD1 as a possible D gene (5 bases). CDR3 length: 15 amino acids. The germline V gene encodes CDR1 SNHLY and CDR2 FYNNEI. V was cut by 2 bases and J by 0 bases, with 10 bases left in between. The CDR3 here is CASSEWGYMNTEAFF. Written as DNA, the CDR3 is TGTGCCAGCAGTGAATGGGGGTACATGAACACTGAAGCTTTCTTT.

The chain uses TRBV5-8 and TRBJ2-1; TRBD1 matches 8 bases. After removal of 4 bases from V and 7 bases from J, the junction contained 7 bases not matched to a gene. The CDR3 is 14 residues long. CDR1 is SGHTS and CDR2 is YDEGEE in the germline V gene. The CDR3 DNA is TGTGCCAGCAGCAAGGACAGGGTGGTGAATGAGCAGTTCTTC. It yields the protein CASSKDRVVNEQFF. The entire variable domain, with the rest obtained from reference TRBV5-8 and TRBJ2-1, is as follows: EAGVTQSPTHLIKTRGQQATLRCSPISGHTSVYWYQQALGLGLQFLLWYDEGEERNRGNFPPRFSGRQFPNYSSELNVNALELEDSALYLCASSKDRVVNEQFFGPGTRLTVL.

The J gene is TRBJ1-5, the V gene TRBV7-2; no clear D gene. The V gene's germline CDR1 is SGHTA and CDR2 FQGNSA. This CDR3 is 17 amino acids long. The V gene lost 2 bases and the J gene lost 10 bases, with 24 bases spanning the gap. The CDR3 here is CASSLLVGRLPYHPQHF. The CDR3 DNA is TGTGCCAGCAGCTTACTGGTAGGACGCCTCCCTTACCATCCCCAGCATTTT.